This T cell receptor (beta chain) was found in a study of T cell clusters in autoimmune cytopenias. Study results and limitations: TRB repertoire shifts in secondary cytopenia and chronic lymphocytic leukemia mostly reflected lymphoma, not autoimmunity.

Each sample's input was approximately 270 ng genomic DNA, some 38,000 genome equivalents. In germline, CDR1 is PRHDT, CDR2 FYEKMQ (reference sequence). There are 13 residues in the CDR3. By frequency, this clonotype registers medium-sized. Its antigen remains unknown. Multiplex touch-down PCR amplified TRB using TRB-A and TRB-B pools in one tube. TCRdb reprocessed the multiplex PCR reads and reports one entry per CDR3 protein, with no DNA. This table holds approximately 6,100 distinct CDR3 sequences. The material sequenced was peripheral blood. The gene calls are TRBV13 and TRBJ1-4. This sequence originates from a human donor with an autoimmune cytopenia or autoimmune hepatitis (not recorded which). The CDR3 protein is CASSLSGLGKLFF.